The following is a T cell receptor (beta chain) sequence with its context. No antigen is known for it. The donor cohort consisted entirely of Caucasian adults residing in Nashville, Tennessee. What CD8 memory combined were CD45RO+ cells and CCR7-negative CD45RA+ TemRA cells. The CDR3 has 14 amino acids. Trimming removed 4 bases from V and 7 bases from J; junction bases left unmatched: 2. Germline V CDR1 and CDR2: SGHDN, FVKESK. This sample stems from a study of shared clonotypes between healthy human individuals. Study-level findings and limits: Among four donors, roughly 5% of naive CD4 clonotypes were found in common. The sole specimen, blood, was sampled, and tissue repertoires likely differ.

The table came from immunoSEQ multiplex PCR; TCRdb's copy has only in-frame clones and leaves some out. The sample shows roughly 720,000 clones, around 91% of them seen only once. This sequence originates from a man between 18 and 29 years old in good health. Some clones in this sample may be carry-over from other donors' samples. The chain recombines TRBV14 with TRBJ2-1; 12 bases map to TRBD2. Material: memory CD8+ T cells from PBMCs. Indicated subset: CD45RO+ cells pooled with CCR7-negative TemRA cells. CDR3 sequence (DNA): TGTGCCAGCAGCCGAGGACTAGCGGGGAATGAGCAGTTCTTC. It codes for CASSRGLAGNEQFF.